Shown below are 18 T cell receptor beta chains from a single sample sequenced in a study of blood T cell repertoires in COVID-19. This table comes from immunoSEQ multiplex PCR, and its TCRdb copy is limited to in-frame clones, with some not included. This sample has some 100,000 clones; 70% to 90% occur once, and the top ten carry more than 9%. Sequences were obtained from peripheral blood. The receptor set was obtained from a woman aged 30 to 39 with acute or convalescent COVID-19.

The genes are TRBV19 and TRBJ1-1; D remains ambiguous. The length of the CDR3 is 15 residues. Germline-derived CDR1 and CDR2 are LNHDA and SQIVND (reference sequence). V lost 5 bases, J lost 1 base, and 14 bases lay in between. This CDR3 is CASSLSGSPNTEAFF. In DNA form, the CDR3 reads TGTGCCAGTAGTCTTTCCGGGTCTCCGAACACTGAAGCTTTCTTT.

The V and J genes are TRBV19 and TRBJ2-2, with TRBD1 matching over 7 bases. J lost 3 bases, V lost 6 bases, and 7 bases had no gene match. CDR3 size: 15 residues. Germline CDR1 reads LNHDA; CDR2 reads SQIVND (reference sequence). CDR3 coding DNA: TGTGCCAGTAGAAAGTTAGACAGGGACACCGGGGAGCTGTTTTTT. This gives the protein CASRKLDRDTGELFF. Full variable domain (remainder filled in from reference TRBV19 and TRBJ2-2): DGGITQSPKYLFRKEGQNVTLSCEQNLNHDAMYWYRQDPGQGLRLIYYSQIVNDFQKGDIAEGYSVSREKKESFPLTVTSAQKNPTAFYLCASRKLDRDTGELFFGEGSRLTVL.

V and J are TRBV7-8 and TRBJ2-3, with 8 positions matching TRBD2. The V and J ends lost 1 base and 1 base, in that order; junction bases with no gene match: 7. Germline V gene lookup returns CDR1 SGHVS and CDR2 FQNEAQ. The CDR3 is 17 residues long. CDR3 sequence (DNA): TGTGCCAGCAGCTTAGAAGGTAGCGGGGCCGGCACAGATACGCAGTATTTT. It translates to CASSLEGSGAGTDTQYF.

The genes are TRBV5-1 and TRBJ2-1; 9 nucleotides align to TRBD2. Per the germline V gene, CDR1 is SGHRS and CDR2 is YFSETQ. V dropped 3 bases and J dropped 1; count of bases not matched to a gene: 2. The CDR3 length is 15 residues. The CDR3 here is CASSYSGGSYNEQFF. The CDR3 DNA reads TGCGCCAGCAGCTATAGCGGGGGTTCCTACAATGAGCAGTTCTTC. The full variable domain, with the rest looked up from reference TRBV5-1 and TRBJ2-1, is KAGVTQTPRYLIKTRGQQVTLSCSPISGHRSVSWYQQTPGQGLQFLFEYFSETQRNKGNFPGRFSGRQFSNSRSEMNVSTLELGDSALYLCASSYSGGSYNEQFFGPGTRLTVL.

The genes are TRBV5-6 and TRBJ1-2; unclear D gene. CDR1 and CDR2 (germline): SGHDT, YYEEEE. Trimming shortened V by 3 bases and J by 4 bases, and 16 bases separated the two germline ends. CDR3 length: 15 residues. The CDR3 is CASSSMTQMVYGYTF. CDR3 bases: TGTGCCAGCAGCTCAATGACACAAATGGTCTATGGCTACACCTTC.

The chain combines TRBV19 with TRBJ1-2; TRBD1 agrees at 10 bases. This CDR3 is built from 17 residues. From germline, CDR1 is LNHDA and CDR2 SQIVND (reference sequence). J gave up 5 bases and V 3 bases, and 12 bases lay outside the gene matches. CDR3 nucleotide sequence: TGTGCCAGTAGTATCCCGGGACAGGGGATGAAAGGGTATGGCTACACCTTC. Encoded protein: CASSIPGQGMKGYGYTF. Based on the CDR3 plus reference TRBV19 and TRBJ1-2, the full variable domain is DGGITQSPKYLFRKEGQNVTLSCEQNLNHDAMYWYRQDPGQGLRLIYYSQIVNDFQKGDIAEGYSVSREKKESFPLTVTSAQKNPTAFYLCASSIPGQGMKGYGYTFGSGTRLTVV.

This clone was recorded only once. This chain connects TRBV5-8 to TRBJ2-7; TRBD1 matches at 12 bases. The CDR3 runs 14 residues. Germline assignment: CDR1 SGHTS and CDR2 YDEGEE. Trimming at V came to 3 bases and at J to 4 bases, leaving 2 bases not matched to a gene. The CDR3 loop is CASSWDRGPYEQYF. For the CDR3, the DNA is TGTGCCAGCAGCTGGGACAGGGGGCCGTACGAGCAGTACTTC.

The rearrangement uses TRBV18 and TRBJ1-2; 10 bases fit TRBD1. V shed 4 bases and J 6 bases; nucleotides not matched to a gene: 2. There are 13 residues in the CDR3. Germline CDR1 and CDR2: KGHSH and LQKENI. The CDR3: CASSRTGGNGYTF. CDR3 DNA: TGTGCCAGCTCACGGACAGGGGGGAATGGCTACACCTTC.

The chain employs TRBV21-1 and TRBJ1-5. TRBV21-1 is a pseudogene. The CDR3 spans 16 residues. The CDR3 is CASSKARARGNQPQHF. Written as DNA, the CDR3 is TGTGCCAGCAGCAAAGCTCGGGCGCGGGGCAATCAGCCCCAGCATTTT.

The CDR3 nucleotides are TGTGCCAGCAGCCTACAGGGGAAGGAGTACTTC. Translation: CASSLQGKEYF. V usage is TRBV28 and J usage is TRBJ2-7; 7 nucleotides line up with TRBD1. V lost 6 bases and J lost 11; bases outside the gene matches: 7. The CDR3 runs 11 residues. CDR1 MDHEN and CDR2 SYDVKM come from the germline V gene. The full variable domain, in which reference TRBV28 and TRBJ2-7 provide the parts outside the CDR3, is DVKVTQSSRYLVKRTGEKVFLECVQDMDHENMFWYRQDPGLGLRLIYFSYDVKMKEKGDIPEGYSVSREKKERFSLILESASTNQTSMYLCASSLQGKEYFGPGTRLTVT.

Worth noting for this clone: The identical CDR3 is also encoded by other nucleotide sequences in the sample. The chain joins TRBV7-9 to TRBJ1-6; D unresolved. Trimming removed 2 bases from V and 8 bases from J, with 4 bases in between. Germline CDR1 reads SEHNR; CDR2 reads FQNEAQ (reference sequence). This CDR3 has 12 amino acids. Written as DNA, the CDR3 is TGTGCCAGCAGCTTAACGGATTCACCCCTCCACTTT. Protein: CASSLTDSPLHF.

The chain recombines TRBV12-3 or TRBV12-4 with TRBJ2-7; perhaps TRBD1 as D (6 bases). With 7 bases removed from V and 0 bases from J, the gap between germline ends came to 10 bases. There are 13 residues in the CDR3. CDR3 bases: TGTGCCAGCACAGGGGCCATCTCCTACGAGCAGTACTTC. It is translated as CASTGAISYEQYF.

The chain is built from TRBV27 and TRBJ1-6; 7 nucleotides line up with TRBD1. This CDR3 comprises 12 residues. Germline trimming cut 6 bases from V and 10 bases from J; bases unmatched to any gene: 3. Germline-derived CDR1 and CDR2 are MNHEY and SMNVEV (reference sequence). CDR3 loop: CASRTGASPLHF. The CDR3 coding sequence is TGTGCCAGCAGAACAGGGGCCTCACCCCTCCACTTT.

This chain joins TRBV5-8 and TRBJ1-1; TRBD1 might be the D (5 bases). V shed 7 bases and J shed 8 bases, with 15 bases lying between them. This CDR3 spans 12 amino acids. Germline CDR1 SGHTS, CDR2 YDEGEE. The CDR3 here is CASLEGRGEAFF. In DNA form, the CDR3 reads TGTGCCAGCCTGGAGGGGAGGGGAGAAGCTTTCTTT.

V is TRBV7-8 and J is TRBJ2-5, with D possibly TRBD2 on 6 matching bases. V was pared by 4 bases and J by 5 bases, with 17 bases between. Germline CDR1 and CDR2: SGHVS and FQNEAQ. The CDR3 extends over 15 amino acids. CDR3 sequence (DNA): TGTGCCAGCAGCTCCCCCGGGGAGGCGACGGAGACCCAGTACTTC. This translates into CASSSPGEATETQYF. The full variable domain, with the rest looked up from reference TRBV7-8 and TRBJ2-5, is GAGVSQSPRYKVAKRGQDVALRCDPISGHVSLFWYQQALGQGPEFLTYFQNEAQLDKSGLPSDRFFAERPEGSVSTLKIQRTQQEDSAVYLCASSSPGEATETQYFGPGTRLLVL.

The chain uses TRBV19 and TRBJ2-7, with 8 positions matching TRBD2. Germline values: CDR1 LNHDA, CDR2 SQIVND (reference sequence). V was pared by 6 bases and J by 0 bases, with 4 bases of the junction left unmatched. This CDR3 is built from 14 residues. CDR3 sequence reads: CASSAGGSSYEQYF. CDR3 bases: TGTGCCAGTAGCGCGGGGGGAAGCTCCTACGAGCAGTACTTC.

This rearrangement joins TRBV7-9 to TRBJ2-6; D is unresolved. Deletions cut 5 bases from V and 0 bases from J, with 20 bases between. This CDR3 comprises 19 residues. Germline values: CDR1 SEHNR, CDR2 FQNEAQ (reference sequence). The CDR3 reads CASSQTPGAASSGANVLTF. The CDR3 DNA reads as TGTGCCAGCAGCCAAACCCCGGGTGCCGCTTCCTCTGGGGCCAACGTCCTGACTTTC.

CDR3 in DNA: TGTGCCAGCAGCTTAACGCGGGACCCTAGGGGCTACACCTTC. This codes for CASSLTRDPRGYTF. The chain combines TRBV7-3 with TRBJ1-2; D is perhaps TRBD1 (5 bases). Germline values: CDR1 SGHTA, CDR2 FQGTGA. The length of the CDR3 is 14 residues. With 0 bases removed from V and 8 bases from J, the gap between germline ends came to 13 bases.